Presented here are 14 T cell receptor beta chains from one specimen sequenced in a study of HIV-infected patients and healthy controls (dated 2014 in TCRdb). Since whole blood was used without any cell fractionation, the repertoire reflected all peripheral T cells in unsorted form. The library relied on 5' RACE. TCRdb lists the instrument as Illumina MiSeq. Around 510 ng RNA was reverse transcribed with SuperScript III using primers against the alpha and beta constant regions. Separate libraries for the alpha and beta chains were generated through chain-specific third strand synthesis that incorporated multiplexing indices. Using fastp at Q25 and MiXCR, TCRdb reprocessed the public reads and kept productive beta chains. Every entry covers one CDR3 protein and lists the most common genes and DNA from its rows. The sample has some 19,000 distinct CDR3 sequences on record, 9.5% to 13% of them singletons. About 3% of the sample goes to the ten largest clones.

The sequenced sample consisted of blood. These receptors were obtained from an adult in good health.

The chain couples TRBV25-1 to TRBJ2-7; TRBD2 agrees at 13 bases. The germline CDR1 and CDR2 sequences are MGHDK and SYGVNS. The CDR3 has 14 residues. The J segment lost 4 bases and the V segment lost 4 bases, leaving 1 base of the junction unmatched. The CDR3 spells CASSGTSGSYEQYF. CDR3 DNA: TGTGCCAGCAGTGGGACTAGCGGGAGTTACGAGCAGTACTTC.

The V and J genes are TRBV20-1 and TRBJ2-7; 13 bases match TRBD2. The V gene end was trimmed by 4 bases and the J gene end by 5 bases; junction bases not matched to a gene: 5. Looked up from germline, CDR1 is DFQATT and CDR2 is SNEGSKA (reference sequence). This CDR3 has 14 residues. CDR3 region: CSATPGTSGNEQYF. CDR3 coding DNA: TGCAGTGCTACCCCCGGGACTAGCGGGAACGAGCAGTACTTC.

This clonotype appeared a few times. The chain couples TRBV6-5 to TRBJ2-7; 8 bases agree with TRBD2. The length of the CDR3 is 15 residues. V shed 8 bases and J 0 bases; nucleotides not matched to a gene: 9. Germline V CDR1 and CDR2: MNHEY, SVGAGI. As DNA, the CDR3 is TGTGCCAGCGGGTCTAGCGGGCTAAGCTCCTACGAGCAGTACTTC. Protein: CASGSSGLSSYEQYF.

This clonotype was observed a few times. The V gene is TRBV13, the J gene TRBJ2-5, with TRBD2 matching 14 bases. Losses at the gene ends were 5 bases for V and 1 base for J; bases not matched to a gene: 3. The germline CDR1 and CDR2 sequences are PRHDT and FYEKMQ (reference sequence). This CDR3 comprises 16 residues. In DNA form, the CDR3 reads TGTGCCAGCAGCGCGGGACTAGCGGGAGCCCAAGAGACCCAGTACTTC. It encodes CASSAGLAGAQETQYF.

Many counts were recorded for this clonotype. V and J are TRBV6-1 and TRBJ1-4; D remains ambiguous. Per the germline V gene, CDR1 is MNHNS and CDR2 is SASEGT. The CDR3 sequence is 11 residues long. Trimming removed 4 bases from V and 10 bases from J, with 7 bases in between. The chain's CDR3 is CASSGGAKLFF. CDR3 bases: TGTGCCAGCAGTGGGGGAGCAAAACTGTTTTTT.

This chain connects TRBV18 to TRBJ2-1, with D possibly called TRBD1 or TRBD2 (5 bases each). The CDR3 length is 16 residues. Trimming stripped 4 bases from V and 8 bases from J, with 21 bases between. Germline CDR1 is KGHSH and CDR2 is LQKENI. For the CDR3, the DNA is TGTGCCAGCTCACAAACCGGGACCCCCCGCTTGGATGAGCAGTTCTTC. Amino acid sequence: CASSQTGTPRLDEQFF.

There are many counts of this clonotype. The chain couples TRBV19 to TRBJ2-5, with 7 bases lining up with TRBD2. From germline, CDR1 is LNHDA and CDR2 SQIVND (reference sequence). V lost 1 base and J lost 4; bases outside the gene matches: 9. The CDR3 contains 16 residues. CDR3 amino acids: CASSIGPGGRGETQYF. CDR3 in DNA: TGTGCCAGTAGTATAGGACCGGGAGGTCGAGGAGAGACCCAGTACTTC.

This clonotype was recorded at least ten times. The chain recombines TRBV6-1 with TRBJ2-7, with TRBD1 identical over 10 bases. The J segment lost 0 bases and the V segment lost 1 base, leaving 0 bases of the junction unmatched. Germline CDR1 reads MNHNS; CDR2 reads SASEGT. The CDR3 contains 15 residues. The CDR3 coding sequence is TGTGCCAGCAGTGAAGGGACAGGGGGCTCCTACGAGCAGTACTTC. Amino acids: CASSEGTGGSYEQYF.

This clonotype appeared many times. This sequence joins TRBV20-1 and TRBJ2-1; D remains ambiguous. The germline CDR1 and CDR2 sequences are DFQATT and SNEGSKA (reference sequence). This CDR3 contains 13 residues. V was clipped by 3 bases and J by 0 bases, with 6 bases between them. The CDR3 DNA sequence: TGCAGTGCTAGTAGGTTCTCCTACAATGAGCAGTTCTTC. Protein product: CSASRFSYNEQFF.

J is TRBJ1-6 and V is TRBV7-9; TRBD1 might be the D (5 bases). The CDR3 contains 16 residues. CDR1 is SEHNR and CDR2 is FQNEAQ in the germline V gene (reference sequence). The V end was cut by 1 base, the J end by 10 bases, with 17 bases between. The CDR3 region has the DNA TGTGCCAGCAGCTTAGGTCCGGCAGGGTCATACTCACCCCTCCACTTT. Its translation is CASSLGPAGSYSPLHF.

This clonotype showed up just a few times. This chain links TRBV12-3 or TRBV12-4 with TRBJ2-1, with D possibly being TRBD2 (5 bases). There are 16 residues in the CDR3. Between the trimmed V and J ends, which lost 6 bases and 8 bases, there was a span of 23 bases. Here the CDR3 reads CASSPGWPPTEHEQFF. The CDR3 nucleotides read TGTGCCAGCAGCCCGGGGTGGCCCCCTACTGAGCATGAGCAGTTCTTC.

This clonotype was counted ten times or more. This chain connects TRBV20-1 to TRBJ2-3; D call uncertain. Deletions cut 4 bases from V and 4 bases from J, with 12 bases between. The CDR3 extends over 13 amino acids. The germline CDR1 and CDR2 sequences are DFQATT and SNEGSKA (reference sequence). The CDR3 spells CSAKRVGSDTQYF. The CDR3 region has the DNA TGCAGTGCTAAACGGGTAGGCTCAGATACGCAGTATTTT.

This clonotype was recorded many times. The CDR3 loop is CASSIVRDITNYGYTF. The DNA for the CDR3 is TGTGCCAGTTCCATCGTCCGGGACATAACTAACTATGGCTACACCTTC. The chain links TRBV19 to TRBJ1-2, with TRBD1 as a possible D gene (6 bases). Germline V gives CDR1 LNHDA, CDR2 SQIVND (reference sequence). Trimming took 8 bases from V and 0 from J, leaving 19 bases between them. The CDR3 loop spans 16 amino acids.

The genes are TRBV12-3 or TRBV12-4 and TRBJ2-1; 9 bases line up with TRBD2. V was clipped by 7 bases and J by 14 bases; unmatched bases: 15. This CDR3 has 14 amino acids. CDR3: CASTGGPRTSVKFF. The CDR3 DNA sequence: TGTGCCAGCACCGGGGGGCCGCGGACTAGCGTAAAGTTCTTC.